The next 20 T cell receptor beta chains were all read from a single sample in a study of T cell responses to AZD1222 COVID-19 vaccine. This table comes from immunoSEQ multiplex PCR, and its TCRdb copy is limited to in-frame clones, with some not included. The sample carries some 280,000 clones, almost 95% recorded once. Sequenced material: peripheral blood, taken 28 days after the second AZD1222 dose. These receptors originate from an adult who received the AZD1222 COVID-19 vaccine.

V usage is TRBV11-2 and J usage is TRBJ1-1; no firm D call. The CDR3 contains 13 residues. Trimming removed 5 bases from V and 3 bases from J, with 10 bases in between. Germline V lookup: CDR1 SGHAT, CDR2 FQNNGV. CDR3 residues: CASSPTGDTEAFF. The CDR3 bases are TGTGCCAGCAGCCCGACTGGAGACACTGAAGCTTTCTTT.

This chain uses TRBV2 with TRBJ1-3; D not certain. This CDR3 region has 14 residues. V was shortened by 4 bases and J by 1 base, with 8 bases between the two germline ends. From germline, CDR1 is SNHLY and CDR2 FYNNEI. The CDR3 DNA sequence: TGTGCCAGCAGTGTGGTTTTATCTGGAAACACCATATATTTT. Encoded protein: CASSVVLSGNTIYF.

The chain recombines TRBV19 with TRBJ1-4; the match to TRBD1 covers 8 bases. The CDR3 is 14 amino acids. The germline V gene has CDR1 LNHDA and CDR2 SQIVND (reference sequence). V dropped 5 bases and J dropped 4; count of bases not matched to a gene: 3. CDR3 bases: TGTGCCAGTAGTGACACAGGGGGTAATGAAAAACTGTTTTTT. It codes for CASSDTGGNEKLFF. Full variable domain (remainder filled in from reference TRBV19 and TRBJ1-4): DGGITQSPKYLFRKEGQNVTLSCEQNLNHDAMYWYRQDPGQGLRLIYYSQIVNDFQKGDIAEGYSVSREKKESFPLTVTSAQKNPTAFYLCASSDTGGNEKLFFGSGTQLSVL.

The V call is TRBV28, the J call TRBJ2-7; 7 bases fit TRBD1. V dropped 6 bases and J dropped 3; count of bases not matched to a gene: 11. CDR1 and CDR2 from the germline V gene are MDHEN and SYDVKM. This CDR3 is 15 amino acids long. The CDR3 loop reads CASSSTGDTIYEQYF. The CDR3 DNA reads as TGTGCCAGCAGCTCCACAGGGGACACAATCTACGAGCAGTACTTC.

The J gene is TRBJ2-3, the V gene TRBV4-1, with no clear D. Germline values: CDR1 MGHRA, CDR2 YSYEKL. CDR3 length: 14 residues. Trimming removed 0 bases at V and 2 bases at J, with 6 bases between. The CDR3 DNA reads TGCGCCAGCAGCCAAGAGCGGTTCACAGATACGCAGTATTTT. It yields the protein CASSQERFTDTQYF.

The chain links TRBV11-2 to TRBJ1-3; D gene uncertain. With 0 bases removed from V and 0 bases from J, the gap between germline ends came to 12 bases. This CDR3 contains 17 residues. Germline CDR1 SGHAT, CDR2 FQNNGV. The CDR3 nucleotides read TGTGCCAGCAGCTTAGATCGGGTCCGTAGCTCTGGAAACACCATATATTTT. Protein: CASSLDRVRSSGNTIYF.

The chain links TRBV2 to TRBJ2-1; TRBD1 is a possible D gene (6 bases). The germline CDR1 and CDR2 sequences are SNHLY and FYNNEI. V lost 3 bases to trimming and J lost 10 bases, with 10 bases between them. The length of the CDR3 is 12 residues. CDR3: CASSDRGREQFF. As DNA, the CDR3 is TGTGCCAGCAGTGACAGGGGAAGAGAGCAGTTCTTC.

Here the CDR3 reads CASSQQASNQPQHF. CDR3 DNA: TGTGCCAGCAGCCAACAAGCCTCCAATCAGCCCCAGCATTTT. The V and J genes are TRBV16 and TRBJ1-5; D gene unclear. This CDR3 region has 14 residues. V was clipped by 2 bases and J by 3 bases, with 8 bases between them. The germline V gene encodes CDR1 KGHSY and CDR2 FQNENV.

As DNA, the CDR3 is TGTGCCATCAGTGAGTCCGGGTCGAGTGCCTACACCTTC. This gives the protein CAISESGSSAYTF. The chain joins TRBV10-3 to TRBJ1-2; D not certain. Looked up from germline, CDR1 is ENHRY and CDR2 is SYGVKD. V was pared by 0 bases and J by 10 bases, with 12 bases between. The CDR3 sequence is 13 residues long.

The gene calls are TRBV27 and TRBJ2-7; D is perhaps TRBD2 (6 bases). V gave up 5 bases and J gave up 7 bases, with 15 bases separating them. CDR1 is MNHEY, CDR2 SMNVEV, per germline (reference sequence). The CDR3 is 13 amino acids. CDR3 residues: CASSPDYLQEQYF. CDR3 coding DNA: TGTGCCAGCAGTCCGGACTACCTTCAGGAGCAGTACTTC.

The J gene is TRBJ1-5, the V gene TRBV30; TRBD1 is a possible D gene (6 bases). V gave up 1 base and J gave up 6 bases, with 16 bases separating them. This CDR3 is built from 15 residues. The germline CDR1 and CDR2 sequences are GTSNPN and SVGIG (reference sequence). The CDR3 DNA is TGTGCCTGGAGTGGGGGAACAGGGAGAAGTCAGCCCCAGCATTTT. Translating gives CAWSGGTGRSQPQHF.

CDR3 amino acids: CASRRFGQERGYEQYF. As DNA, the CDR3 is TGTGCCAGCCGGCGTTTCGGACAGGAGCGGGGATACGAGCAGTACTTC. This chain links TRBV2 with TRBJ2-7; D may be TRBD1 or TRBD2 (7 bases each). This CDR3 has 16 residues. Trimming shortened V by 8 bases and J by 4 bases, and 24 bases separated the two germline ends. The V gene's germline CDR1 is SNHLY and CDR2 FYNNEI.

The V and J genes are TRBV13 and TRBJ2-7; 13 positions match TRBD2. The J segment lost 7 bases and the V segment lost 5 bases, leaving 17 bases of the junction unmatched. From germline, CDR1 is PRHDT and CDR2 FYEKMQ (reference sequence). The CDR3 is made up of 18 amino acids. This CDR3 reads CASSGVTSGRVGLWEQYF. The CDR3 DNA sequence: TGTGCCAGCAGCGGGGTCACTAGCGGGAGGGTCGGGCTGTGGGAGCAGTACTTC.

This chain connects TRBV10-3 to TRBJ2-3, with 14 bases that match TRBD2. The CDR3 is 15 amino acids. V lost 6 bases to trimming and J lost 4 bases; unmatched junction nucleotides: 3. The V gene's germline CDR1 is ENHRY and CDR2 SYGVKD. CDR3 protein: CAISPGLAGADTQYF. For the CDR3, the DNA is TGTGCCATCAGCCCGGGACTAGCGGGAGCAGATACGCAGTATTTT.

This chain uses TRBV28 with TRBJ2-1, with 8 bases identical to TRBD2. The germline V gene has CDR1 MDHEN and CDR2 SYDVKM. V dropped 6 bases and J dropped 5; count of bases not matched to a gene: 9. CDR3 length: 15 amino acids. The CDR3 coding sequence is TGTGCCAGCAGAGCGACTAGCGCAGTCCACAATGAGCAGTTCTTC. It yields the protein CASRATSAVHNEQFF.

This chain links TRBV5-6 with TRBJ1-2, with 8 positions matching TRBD1. Germline V gene data show CDR1 as SGHDT and CDR2 as YYEEEE. V was pared by 0 bases and J by 8 bases, with 12 bases of the junction left unmatched. The CDR3 contains 16 residues. CDR3 in amino acids: CASSLGRTGQFRGYTF. The CDR3 bases are TGTGCCAGCAGCTTGGGACGGACAGGGCAGTTCCGGGGCTACACCTTC.

This chain joins TRBV7-8 and TRBJ1-3; 7 bases fit TRBD1. J was trimmed by 10 bases and V by 0 bases; bases with no gene match: 9. The CDR3 sequence is 15 residues long. Looked up from germline, CDR1 is SGHVS and CDR2 is FQNEAQ. The CDR3 DNA reads as TGTGCCAGCAGCTTAGCCGGGGACAGTCTAAGGACCATATATTTT. Amino acids: CASSLAGDSLRTIYF. The full variable domain, with the rest looked up from reference TRBV7-8 and TRBJ1-3, is GAGVSQSPRYKVAKRGQDVALRCDPISGHVSLFWYQQALGQGPEFLTYFQNEAQLDKSGLPSDRFFAERPEGSVSTLKIQRTQQEDSAVYLCASSLAGDSLRTIYFGEGSWLTVV.

The chain carries TRBV11-3 and TRBJ2-1, with TRBD1 as a possible D gene (6 bases). CDR1 and CDR2 (germline): SGHNT, YENEEA. This CDR3 has 12 amino acids. V shed 5 bases and J shed 6 bases, with 8 bases lying between them. Written as DNA, the CDR3 is TGTGCCAGCAGCATAGGGGGCAATGAGCAGTTCTTC. Translation gives CASSIGGNEQFF.

The genes are TRBV21-1 and TRBJ2-3; TRBD1, as called in the table, went unchecked against the DNA. TRBV21-1 corresponds to a pseudogene. CDR3 length: 16 amino acids. Here the CDR3 reads CASSNEDRGRSDTQYF. The CDR3 region has the DNA TGTGCCAGCAGCAACGAGGACAGGGGAAGATCAGATACGCAGTATTTT.

The chain is built from TRBV28 and TRBJ1-5, with D uncertain. CDR3 length equals 13 residues. Trimming pared 3 bases from V and 5 bases from J, leaving 8 bases between. CDR1 MDHEN and CDR2 SYDVKM come from the germline V gene. CDR3 sequence: CASSFLGDQPQHF. The CDR3 DNA reads TGTGCCAGCAGTTTCCTGGGAGATCAGCCCCAGCATTTT.